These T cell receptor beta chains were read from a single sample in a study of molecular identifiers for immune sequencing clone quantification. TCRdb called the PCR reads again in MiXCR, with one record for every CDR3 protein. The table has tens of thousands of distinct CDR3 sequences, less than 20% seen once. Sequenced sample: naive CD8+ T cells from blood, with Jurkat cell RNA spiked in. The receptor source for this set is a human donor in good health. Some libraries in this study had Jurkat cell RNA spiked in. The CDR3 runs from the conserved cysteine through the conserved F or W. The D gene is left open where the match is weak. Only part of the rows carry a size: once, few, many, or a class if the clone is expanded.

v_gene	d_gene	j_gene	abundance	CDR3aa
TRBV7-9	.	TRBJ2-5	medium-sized	CASRPRLVQETQYF
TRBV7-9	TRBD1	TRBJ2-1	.	CASSLDRGLRNEQFF
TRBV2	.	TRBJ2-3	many	CASSELQGTDTQYF
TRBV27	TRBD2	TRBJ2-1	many	CASSDGLAGNYNEQFF
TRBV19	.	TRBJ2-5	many	CASSRYGADQETQYF
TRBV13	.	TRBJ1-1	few	CASSLHQGPNTEAFF
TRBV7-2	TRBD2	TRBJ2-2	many	CASSGLATGVMNTGELFF
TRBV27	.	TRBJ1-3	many	CASSLTGSGNTIYF
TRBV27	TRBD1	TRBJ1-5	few	CASSKSGGDQPQHF
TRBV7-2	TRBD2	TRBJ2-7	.	CASSTTPGLAEGYYEQYF
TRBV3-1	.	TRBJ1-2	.	CASSQELSGSYYGYTF
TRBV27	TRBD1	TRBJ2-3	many	CASSRDRAQDTQYF
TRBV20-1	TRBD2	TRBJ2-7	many	CSARDLTSVDEQYF
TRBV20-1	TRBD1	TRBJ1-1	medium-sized	CSARDRDFTEAFF
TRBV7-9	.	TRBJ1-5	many	CASCRGGEDVNQPQHF
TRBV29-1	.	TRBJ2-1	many	CSAEGAYNEQFF
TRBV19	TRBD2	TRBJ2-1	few	CASSIISLAGGNEQFF